These 27 T cell receptor beta chains share one sample of origin, sequenced in a study of shared clonotypes between healthy human individuals. Using immunoSEQ multiplex PCR, the repertoire was profiled, and TCRdb retains in-frame clones only, with some absent. The sample lists under 200,000 clones, over 85% occurring once. What was sequenced was naive CD4+ T cells sorted from blood. Subset meaning: CD45RA+ positively selected. The receptor source for this set is a woman in her twenties or thirties in good health.

This sequence joins TRBV18 and TRBJ1-5, with D perhaps TRBD1 (5 bases). V lost 3 bases and J 5 bases, leaving 14 bases between the germline ends. This CDR3 is built from 15 residues. Looked up from germline, CDR1 is KGHSH and CDR2 is LQKENI. CDR3 DNA: TGTGCCAGCTCACCTTCCGGGGCCTCGGATCAGCCCCAGCATTTT. As protein: CASSPSGASDQPQHF.

This clone has only one observation. The chain is built from TRBV7-2 and TRBJ2-5; D unclear. Matching the DNA end better, TRBJ2-7 makes the J call doubtful. This CDR3 contains 11 residues. CDR1 and CDR2 (germline): SGHTA, FQGNSA. For the CDR3, the DNA is TGTGCCAGCAGCCCCGGCTACGAGCAGTACTTC. This translates into CASSPGYEQYF.

This clone was found once. The chain combines TRBV6-1 with TRBJ1-5, with a weak D call TRBD1 (5 bases). This CDR3 is 13 amino acids long. Trimming pared 2 bases from V and 10 bases from J, leaving 12 bases between. Germline loops: CDR1 MNHNS, CDR2 SASEGT. CDR3 sequence reads: CASSEPRVPPQHF. CDR3 nucleotide sequence: TGTGCCAGCAGTGAACCCAGGGTCCCACCCCAGCATTTT.

The chain combines TRBV18 with TRBJ2-1, with D tentatively TRBD2 (5 bases). CDR1 and CDR2 from the germline V gene are KGHSH and LQKENI. The CDR3 covers 16 residues. V dropped 1 base and J dropped 6 bases, with 16 bases sitting between them. CDR3 loop: CASSPRLGEGSNEQFF. The CDR3 DNA follows: TGTGCCAGCTCACCACGTTTGGGAGAAGGCTCCAATGAGCAGTTCTTC.

V and J are TRBV7-9 and TRBJ2-1; TRBD1 is a possible D gene (6 bases). Germline CDR1 SEHNR, CDR2 FQNEAQ (reference sequence). Trimming pared 2 bases from V and 4 bases from J, leaving 12 bases between. The CDR3 extends over 15 amino acids. The CDR3: CASSLMSGVYNEQFF. In nucleotides, the CDR3 is TGTGCCAGCAGCTTAATGTCAGGGGTGTACAATGAGCAGTTCTTC.

V gene TRBV30 combines with J gene TRBJ1-6; D might be TRBD1 (5 bases). The CDR3 length is 13 residues. V lost 4 bases and J lost 4, with 8 bases in between. Germline CDR1 and CDR2: GTSNPN and SVGIG (reference sequence). This CDR3 reads CAWNPGYNSPLHF. The CDR3 DNA reads as TGTGCCTGGAACCCAGGGTATAATTCACCCCTCCACTTT.

The CDR3 DNA follows: TGTGCCAGCAGCCCTCAGGTACCCTCCTACAATGAGCAGTTCTTC. Encoded protein: CASSPQVPSYNEQFF. The chain is built from TRBV12-1 and TRBJ2-1; the table's TRBD1 call for D was not verified on the DNA. TRBV12-1 is a documented pseudogene. The CDR3 runs to 15 residues.

CDR3 coding DNA: TGTGCCAGCAGTTGGGTACAGGGGAACTATGGCTACACCTTC. It translates to CASSWVQGNYGYTF. This chain uses TRBV28 with TRBJ1-2; 7 nucleotides align to TRBD1. Trimming at V came to 4 bases and at J to 2 bases, leaving 4 bases not matched to a gene. Germline V gene sequence: CDR1 MDHEN, CDR2 SYDVKM. The CDR3 contains 14 residues.

This chain joins TRBV15 and TRBJ2-4, with D perhaps given as TRBD1 or TRBD2 (5 bases each). The CDR3 sequence is 17 residues long. Trimming removed 0 bases at V and 7 bases at J, with 19 bases between. Germline V gene lookup returns CDR1 LNHNV and CDR2 YYDKDF (reference sequence). CDR3 coding DNA: TGTGCCACCAGCAGAGACGGCTATCCAGGGAGTGGGAACATTCAGTACTTC. Its translation: CATSRDGYPGSGNIQYF.

The CDR3 region is CASSPGGRTYEQYF. CDR3 nucleotide sequence: TGTGCCAGCAGCCCCGGGGGGAGGACCTACGAGCAGTACTTC. This chain links TRBV11-2 with TRBJ2-7; 7 nucleotides line up with TRBD2. The V gene's germline CDR1 is SGHAT and CDR2 FQNNGV. The CDR3 is made up of 14 amino acids. V shed 5 bases and J 2 bases; nucleotides not matched to a gene: 6. Drawing the rest from reference TRBV11-2 and TRBJ2-7, the complete variable domain is EAGVAQSPRYKIIEKRQSVAFWCNPISGHATLYWYQQILGQGPKLLIQFQNNGVVDDSQLPKDRFSAERLKGVDSTLKIQPAKLEDSAVYLCASSPGGRTYEQYFGPGTRLTVT.

This chain uses TRBV4-1 with TRBJ1-2; D not resolved. The germline V gene encodes CDR1 MGHRA and CDR2 YSYEKL. CDR3 length equals 16 residues. V lost 0 bases to trimming and J lost 0 bases, with 11 bases between them. The CDR3 coding sequence is TGCGCCAGCAGCCAAGATAGGCAGCTCACTAACTATGGCTACACCTTC. Its translation: CASSQDRQLTNYGYTF.

This chain links TRBV5-1 with TRBJ1-2, with D perhaps TRBD1 (5 bases). The length of the CDR3 is 15 residues. Germline V gene lookup returns CDR1 SGHRS and CDR2 YFSETQ. Trimming cost V 4 bases and J 4 bases, with 17 bases left between them. DNA for the CDR3: TGCGCCAGCAGCGGGGGGAACGAACCCTTCTATGGCTACACCTTC. This encodes CASSGGNEPFYGYTF.

The chain links TRBV5-1 to TRBJ2-5; maybe TRBD2 (6 bases). Germline V CDR1 and CDR2: SGHRS, YFSETQ. V lost 2 bases to trimming and J lost 4 bases, with 15 bases between them. This CDR3 contains 15 residues. The CDR3 DNA sequence: TGCGCCAGCAGCTTAGAGGGGAGGAGGCGAGAGACCCAGTACTTC. Protein: CASSLEGRRRETQYF. Full variable domain (rest looked up from reference TRBV5-1 and TRBJ2-5): KAGVTQTPRYLIKTRGQQVTLSCSPISGHRSVSWYQQTPGQGLQFLFEYFSETQRNKGNFPGRFSGRQFSNSRSEMNVSTLELGDSALYLCASSLEGRRRETQYFGPGTRLLVL.

The J gene is TRBJ1-2, the V gene TRBV19; D unclear. V was pared by 3 bases and J by 7 bases, with 12 bases between. Germline CDR1 LNHDA, CDR2 SQIVND (reference sequence). There are 13 residues in the CDR3. In DNA form, the CDR3 reads TGTGCCAGTAGTATCGGTTATGGGGTTGGCTACACCTTC. As protein: CASSIGYGVGYTF.

The V gene is TRBV28, the J gene TRBJ2-5, with 7 bases lining up with TRBD2. Gene TRBJ2-7 matches the end of the DNA better, so the J call may be wrong. Germline values: CDR1 MDHEN, CDR2 SYDVKM. The CDR3 length is 16 residues. The CDR3 spells CASTDPRAGREYEQYF. The CDR3, as DNA: TGTGCCAGCACCGATCCGAGGGCAGGGAGGGAGTACGAGCAGTACTTC.

The V and J genes are TRBV7-9 and TRBJ1-1, with 7 bases lining up with TRBD1. The CDR3 is 15 amino acids. CDR1 is SEHNR and CDR2 is FQNEAQ in the germline V gene (reference sequence). J was trimmed by 0 bases and V by 3 bases; bases with no gene match: 4. CDR3 nucleotide sequence: TGTGCCAGCAGCTTCCTCAGGGGGATGAACACTGAAGCTTTCTTT. Protein sequence: CASSFLRGMNTEAFF.

This chain uses TRBV7-9 with TRBJ2-1; TRBD1 is a possible D gene (6 bases). This CDR3 spans 16 amino acids. Trimming removed 5 bases at V and 0 bases at J, with 14 bases between. From germline, CDR1 is SEHNR and CDR2 FQNEAQ (reference sequence). The CDR3, as DNA: TGTGCCAGCAGCCCCCCAGGGGTGGCCTCCTACAATGAGCAGTTCTTC. Its translation is CASSPPGVASYNEQFF.

This clone was detected only once. The rearrangement links TRBV5-4 to TRBJ1-5, with TRBD1 as a possible D gene (5 bases). V gave up 4 bases and J gave up 0 bases, with 14 bases separating them. This CDR3 contains 16 residues. CDR1 SGHNT and CDR2 YYREEE come from the germline V gene (reference sequence). The DNA of the CDR3 is TGTGCCAGCAGCGTTCAGGGAGGACTTAGCAATCAGCCCCAGCATTTT. Its protein product is CASSVQGGLSNQPQHF.

This chain joins TRBV11-2 and TRBJ2-7; 9 bases fit TRBD2. The V gene's germline CDR1 is SGHAT and CDR2 FQNNGV. The CDR3 spans 13 residues. V dropped 3 bases and J dropped 7; count of bases not matched to a gene: 4. CDR3 loop: CASSLGGREEQYF. The CDR3 DNA is TGTGCCAGCAGCTTGGGCGGGAGGGAGGAGCAGTACTTC.

The chain uses TRBV23-1 and TRBJ2-2, with unresolved D. TRBV23-1 is identified as an open reading frame with a role that is uncertain. CDR3 length equals 17 residues. V shed 2 bases and J shed 0 bases, with 13 bases lying between them. CDR3 region: CASSQSSGDANTGELFF. CDR3 nucleotide sequence: TGCGCCAGCAGTCAAAGTTCCGGAGACGCGAACACCGGGGAGCTGTTTTTT.

The chain employs TRBV7-2 and TRBJ2-7, with 8 bases aligning to TRBD1. V dropped 6 bases and J dropped 4; count of bases not matched to a gene: 8. This CDR3 region has 14 residues. Germline CDR1 SGHTA, CDR2 FQGNSA. CDR3 amino acids: CASRRTGGSYEQYF. CDR3 in DNA: TGTGCCAGCAGACGAACAGGGGGTAGTTACGAGCAGTACTTC.

The CDR3 reads CASSLEGVPLHF. The CDR3 bases are TGTGCCAGCAGCTTGGAGGGGGTACCCCTCCACTTT. This sequence joins TRBV5-4 and TRBJ1-6; D might be TRBD1 (6 bases). Trimming shortened V by 0 bases and J by 12 bases, and 7 bases separated the two germline ends. Germline CDR1 reads SGHNT; CDR2 reads YYREEE (reference sequence). The length of the CDR3 is 12 residues. The whole variable domain, filled in from reference TRBV5-4 and TRBJ1-6, reads ETGVTQSPTHLIKTRGQQVTLRCSSQSGHNTVSWYQQALGQGPQFIFQYYREEENGRGNFPPRFSGLQFPNYSSELNVNALELDDSALYLCASSLEGVPLHFGNGTRLTVT.

This chain links TRBV7-2 with TRBJ2-7, with 8 positions matching TRBD2. The CDR3 runs to 15 residues. Trimming removed 5 bases from V and 1 base from J; junction bases left unmatched: 7. The germline gives CDR1 SGHTA, CDR2 FQGNSA. The CDR3 DNA sequence: TGTGCCAGCAGCCAATCGGGGGGGAAGTCCTACGAGCAGTACTTC. The encoded protein is CASSQSGGKSYEQYF.

The chain joins TRBV2 to TRBJ1-1, with 10 bases lining up with TRBD1. V gave up 7 bases and J gave up 1 base; unmatched junction bases: 9. Germline V gene sequence: CDR1 SNHLY, CDR2 FYNNEI. The CDR3 extends over 16 amino acids. The CDR3, as DNA: TGTGCCAGCACCCAACGACAGGGGGCGACGAACACTGAAGCTTTCTTT. Translation gives CASTQRQGATNTEAFF.

This clone was detected only once. This sequence joins TRBV7-6 and TRBJ2-3, with TRBD2 matching over 12 bases. Germline CDR1 SGHVS, CDR2 FNYEAQ. The CDR3 runs 16 residues. Unmatched junction bases numbered 6, after V lost 4 bases and J lost 4 bases. The CDR3 nucleotides read TGTGCCAGCAGCTCACGGACTAGCGGGAAGGCAGATACGCAGTATTTT. Translated, it gives CASSSRTSGKADTQYF.

V is TRBV28 and J is TRBJ2-1, with a tentative D call TRBD2 (6 bases). Germline V gene data show CDR1 as MDHEN and CDR2 as SYDVKM. The length of the CDR3 is 16 residues. Trimming took 7 bases from V and 9 from J, leaving 25 bases between them. This CDR3 is CASTREVEGRFSEQFF. The DNA for the CDR3 is TGTGCCAGCACCCGAGAGGTGGAGGGGAGATTCAGTGAGCAGTTCTTC.

The rearrangement links TRBV18 to TRBJ2-3; either TRBD1 or TRBD2 may fit D (5 bases each). Germline V gene lookup returns CDR1 KGHSH and CDR2 LQKENI. CDR3 size: 15 residues. V lost 4 bases and J lost 2, with 13 bases in between. The CDR3 loop reads CASSRDVQPTDTQYF. The CDR3 DNA reads TGTGCCAGCTCACGGGACGTACAGCCCACAGATACGCAGTATTTT. Supplemented by reference TRBV18 and TRBJ2-3, the full variable domain reads NAGVMQNPRHLVRRRGQEARLRCSPMKGHSHVYWYRQLPEEGLKFMVYLQKENIIDESGMPKERFSAEFPKEGPSILRIQQVVRGDSAAYFCASSRDVQPTDTQYFGPGTRLTVL.